These 2 T cell receptor beta chains originate from one sample sequenced in a study of lymphopenia after photon versus proton radiotherapy. The data were produced by immunoSEQ multiplex PCR, yet TCRdb's version contains in-frame clones alone and is incomplete. The table records 25,000 to 35,000 clones, nearly 95% of them present only once. Sequencing was performed on peripheral blood, taken from a patient treated with photon-based radiotherapy. Every receptor here comes from a woman aged 45-65 years with cholangiocarcinoma.

The chain employs TRBV6-1 and TRBJ2-2; no clear D. The CDR3 is made up of 15 amino acids. V lost 9 bases and J 4 bases, leaving 18 bases between the germline ends. Germline CDR1 is MNHNS and CDR2 is SASEGT. In DNA form, the CDR3 reads TGTGCCAGTTTTATAGACGCTACAGTCACCGGGGAGCTGTTTTTT. Its protein product is CASFIDATVTGELFF.

This clone was seen a few times. The CDR3 DNA follows: TGTGCCAGCAACGCGGGGGGTGGTTGGGATACGCAGTATTTT. Protein sequence: CASNAGGGWDTQYF. This sequence joins TRBV6-5 and TRBJ2-3; 8 bases match TRBD2. Germline V lookup: CDR1 MNHEY, CDR2 SVGAGI. V lost 7 bases and J lost 6; bases outside the gene matches: 9. The CDR3 is 14 amino acids.